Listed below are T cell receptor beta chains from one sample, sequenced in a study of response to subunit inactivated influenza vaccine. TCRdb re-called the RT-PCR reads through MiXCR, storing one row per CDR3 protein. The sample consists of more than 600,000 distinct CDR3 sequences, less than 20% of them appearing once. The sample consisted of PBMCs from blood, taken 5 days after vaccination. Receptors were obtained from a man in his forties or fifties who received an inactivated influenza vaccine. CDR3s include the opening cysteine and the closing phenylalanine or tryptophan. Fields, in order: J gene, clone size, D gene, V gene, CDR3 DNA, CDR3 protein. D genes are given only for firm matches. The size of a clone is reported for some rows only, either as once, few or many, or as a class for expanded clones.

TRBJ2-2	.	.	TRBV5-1	TGCGCCAGCAGCTTTGCTCCGGACACCGGGGAGCTGTTTTTT	CASSFAPDTGELFF
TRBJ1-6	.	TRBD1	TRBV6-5	TGTGCCAGCAGTTATTGGCAGGGGGAAAATTCACCCCTCCACTTT	CASSYWQGENSPLHF
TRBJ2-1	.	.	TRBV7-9	TGTGCCACCGGAGTTGACCTAGGCGATGAGCAGTTCTTC	CATGVDLGDEQFF
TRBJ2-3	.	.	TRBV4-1	TGCGCCAGCAGCCAAGTATTGGGTTCACGCGCAGATACGCAGTATTTT	CASSQVLGSRADTQYF
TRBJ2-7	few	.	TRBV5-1	TGCGCCAGCAGCTCTGTTCCAGGTTCCTACGAGCAGTACTTC	CASSSVPGSYEQYF
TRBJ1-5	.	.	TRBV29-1	TGCAGCGTTGGACAGTATAGCAATCAGCCCCAGCATTTT	CSVGQYSNQPQHF
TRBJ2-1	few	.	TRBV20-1	TGCAGTGCTGCCCCGCAGGCGAAATCCTACAATGAGCAGTTCTTC	CSAAPQAKSYNEQFF
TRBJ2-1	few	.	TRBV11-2	TGTGCCAGCAGCTCGAAGCGGGCTGAGCAGTTCTTC	CASSSKRAEQFF
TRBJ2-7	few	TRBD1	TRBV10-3	TGTGCCACAGGACAGGACGAGCAGTACTTC	CATGQDEQYF
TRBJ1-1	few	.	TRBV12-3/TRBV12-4	TGTGCCAGCAGTTTGCCTCACCCGAACACTGAAGCTTTCTTT	CASSLPHPNTEAFF
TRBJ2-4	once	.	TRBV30	TGTGCCTGGGGGACGGGGGTCATTCAGTACTTC	CAWGTGVIQYF
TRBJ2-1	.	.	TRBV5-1	TGCGCCAGCAGCTTGGCTAGTACGGAGCAGTTCTTC	CASSLASTEQFF
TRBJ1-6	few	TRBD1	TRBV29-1	TGCAGCGCACAGGGGGTGATCGGTTCACCCCTCCACTTT	CSAQGVIGSPLHF
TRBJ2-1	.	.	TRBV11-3	TGTGCCAGCAGCTTGTCCCGCGACCTCGACAATGAGCAGTTCTTC	CASSLSRDLDNEQFF
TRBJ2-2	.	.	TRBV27	TGTGCCAGCAGTTTTGATATTCCGAACACCGGGGAGCTGTTTTTT	CASSFDIPNTGELFF
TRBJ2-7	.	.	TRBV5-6	TGTGCCAGCAGCCCCGCTACAGGGACCTACGAGCAGTACTTC	CASSPATGTYEQYF
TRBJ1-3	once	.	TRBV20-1	TGCAGTGCGCTACAGGGAGCTGGAAACACCATATATTTT	CSALQGAGNTIYF
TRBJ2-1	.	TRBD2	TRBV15	TGTGCCACCAGCAGAACCCGACTAGCGGGAGGGTCCTACAATGAGCAGTTCTTC	CATSRTRLAGGSYNEQFF
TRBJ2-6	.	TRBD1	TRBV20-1	TGCAGTGCTGGGACAGGGTACAGCTCTGGGGCCAACGTCCTGACTTTC	CSAGTGYSSGANVLTF